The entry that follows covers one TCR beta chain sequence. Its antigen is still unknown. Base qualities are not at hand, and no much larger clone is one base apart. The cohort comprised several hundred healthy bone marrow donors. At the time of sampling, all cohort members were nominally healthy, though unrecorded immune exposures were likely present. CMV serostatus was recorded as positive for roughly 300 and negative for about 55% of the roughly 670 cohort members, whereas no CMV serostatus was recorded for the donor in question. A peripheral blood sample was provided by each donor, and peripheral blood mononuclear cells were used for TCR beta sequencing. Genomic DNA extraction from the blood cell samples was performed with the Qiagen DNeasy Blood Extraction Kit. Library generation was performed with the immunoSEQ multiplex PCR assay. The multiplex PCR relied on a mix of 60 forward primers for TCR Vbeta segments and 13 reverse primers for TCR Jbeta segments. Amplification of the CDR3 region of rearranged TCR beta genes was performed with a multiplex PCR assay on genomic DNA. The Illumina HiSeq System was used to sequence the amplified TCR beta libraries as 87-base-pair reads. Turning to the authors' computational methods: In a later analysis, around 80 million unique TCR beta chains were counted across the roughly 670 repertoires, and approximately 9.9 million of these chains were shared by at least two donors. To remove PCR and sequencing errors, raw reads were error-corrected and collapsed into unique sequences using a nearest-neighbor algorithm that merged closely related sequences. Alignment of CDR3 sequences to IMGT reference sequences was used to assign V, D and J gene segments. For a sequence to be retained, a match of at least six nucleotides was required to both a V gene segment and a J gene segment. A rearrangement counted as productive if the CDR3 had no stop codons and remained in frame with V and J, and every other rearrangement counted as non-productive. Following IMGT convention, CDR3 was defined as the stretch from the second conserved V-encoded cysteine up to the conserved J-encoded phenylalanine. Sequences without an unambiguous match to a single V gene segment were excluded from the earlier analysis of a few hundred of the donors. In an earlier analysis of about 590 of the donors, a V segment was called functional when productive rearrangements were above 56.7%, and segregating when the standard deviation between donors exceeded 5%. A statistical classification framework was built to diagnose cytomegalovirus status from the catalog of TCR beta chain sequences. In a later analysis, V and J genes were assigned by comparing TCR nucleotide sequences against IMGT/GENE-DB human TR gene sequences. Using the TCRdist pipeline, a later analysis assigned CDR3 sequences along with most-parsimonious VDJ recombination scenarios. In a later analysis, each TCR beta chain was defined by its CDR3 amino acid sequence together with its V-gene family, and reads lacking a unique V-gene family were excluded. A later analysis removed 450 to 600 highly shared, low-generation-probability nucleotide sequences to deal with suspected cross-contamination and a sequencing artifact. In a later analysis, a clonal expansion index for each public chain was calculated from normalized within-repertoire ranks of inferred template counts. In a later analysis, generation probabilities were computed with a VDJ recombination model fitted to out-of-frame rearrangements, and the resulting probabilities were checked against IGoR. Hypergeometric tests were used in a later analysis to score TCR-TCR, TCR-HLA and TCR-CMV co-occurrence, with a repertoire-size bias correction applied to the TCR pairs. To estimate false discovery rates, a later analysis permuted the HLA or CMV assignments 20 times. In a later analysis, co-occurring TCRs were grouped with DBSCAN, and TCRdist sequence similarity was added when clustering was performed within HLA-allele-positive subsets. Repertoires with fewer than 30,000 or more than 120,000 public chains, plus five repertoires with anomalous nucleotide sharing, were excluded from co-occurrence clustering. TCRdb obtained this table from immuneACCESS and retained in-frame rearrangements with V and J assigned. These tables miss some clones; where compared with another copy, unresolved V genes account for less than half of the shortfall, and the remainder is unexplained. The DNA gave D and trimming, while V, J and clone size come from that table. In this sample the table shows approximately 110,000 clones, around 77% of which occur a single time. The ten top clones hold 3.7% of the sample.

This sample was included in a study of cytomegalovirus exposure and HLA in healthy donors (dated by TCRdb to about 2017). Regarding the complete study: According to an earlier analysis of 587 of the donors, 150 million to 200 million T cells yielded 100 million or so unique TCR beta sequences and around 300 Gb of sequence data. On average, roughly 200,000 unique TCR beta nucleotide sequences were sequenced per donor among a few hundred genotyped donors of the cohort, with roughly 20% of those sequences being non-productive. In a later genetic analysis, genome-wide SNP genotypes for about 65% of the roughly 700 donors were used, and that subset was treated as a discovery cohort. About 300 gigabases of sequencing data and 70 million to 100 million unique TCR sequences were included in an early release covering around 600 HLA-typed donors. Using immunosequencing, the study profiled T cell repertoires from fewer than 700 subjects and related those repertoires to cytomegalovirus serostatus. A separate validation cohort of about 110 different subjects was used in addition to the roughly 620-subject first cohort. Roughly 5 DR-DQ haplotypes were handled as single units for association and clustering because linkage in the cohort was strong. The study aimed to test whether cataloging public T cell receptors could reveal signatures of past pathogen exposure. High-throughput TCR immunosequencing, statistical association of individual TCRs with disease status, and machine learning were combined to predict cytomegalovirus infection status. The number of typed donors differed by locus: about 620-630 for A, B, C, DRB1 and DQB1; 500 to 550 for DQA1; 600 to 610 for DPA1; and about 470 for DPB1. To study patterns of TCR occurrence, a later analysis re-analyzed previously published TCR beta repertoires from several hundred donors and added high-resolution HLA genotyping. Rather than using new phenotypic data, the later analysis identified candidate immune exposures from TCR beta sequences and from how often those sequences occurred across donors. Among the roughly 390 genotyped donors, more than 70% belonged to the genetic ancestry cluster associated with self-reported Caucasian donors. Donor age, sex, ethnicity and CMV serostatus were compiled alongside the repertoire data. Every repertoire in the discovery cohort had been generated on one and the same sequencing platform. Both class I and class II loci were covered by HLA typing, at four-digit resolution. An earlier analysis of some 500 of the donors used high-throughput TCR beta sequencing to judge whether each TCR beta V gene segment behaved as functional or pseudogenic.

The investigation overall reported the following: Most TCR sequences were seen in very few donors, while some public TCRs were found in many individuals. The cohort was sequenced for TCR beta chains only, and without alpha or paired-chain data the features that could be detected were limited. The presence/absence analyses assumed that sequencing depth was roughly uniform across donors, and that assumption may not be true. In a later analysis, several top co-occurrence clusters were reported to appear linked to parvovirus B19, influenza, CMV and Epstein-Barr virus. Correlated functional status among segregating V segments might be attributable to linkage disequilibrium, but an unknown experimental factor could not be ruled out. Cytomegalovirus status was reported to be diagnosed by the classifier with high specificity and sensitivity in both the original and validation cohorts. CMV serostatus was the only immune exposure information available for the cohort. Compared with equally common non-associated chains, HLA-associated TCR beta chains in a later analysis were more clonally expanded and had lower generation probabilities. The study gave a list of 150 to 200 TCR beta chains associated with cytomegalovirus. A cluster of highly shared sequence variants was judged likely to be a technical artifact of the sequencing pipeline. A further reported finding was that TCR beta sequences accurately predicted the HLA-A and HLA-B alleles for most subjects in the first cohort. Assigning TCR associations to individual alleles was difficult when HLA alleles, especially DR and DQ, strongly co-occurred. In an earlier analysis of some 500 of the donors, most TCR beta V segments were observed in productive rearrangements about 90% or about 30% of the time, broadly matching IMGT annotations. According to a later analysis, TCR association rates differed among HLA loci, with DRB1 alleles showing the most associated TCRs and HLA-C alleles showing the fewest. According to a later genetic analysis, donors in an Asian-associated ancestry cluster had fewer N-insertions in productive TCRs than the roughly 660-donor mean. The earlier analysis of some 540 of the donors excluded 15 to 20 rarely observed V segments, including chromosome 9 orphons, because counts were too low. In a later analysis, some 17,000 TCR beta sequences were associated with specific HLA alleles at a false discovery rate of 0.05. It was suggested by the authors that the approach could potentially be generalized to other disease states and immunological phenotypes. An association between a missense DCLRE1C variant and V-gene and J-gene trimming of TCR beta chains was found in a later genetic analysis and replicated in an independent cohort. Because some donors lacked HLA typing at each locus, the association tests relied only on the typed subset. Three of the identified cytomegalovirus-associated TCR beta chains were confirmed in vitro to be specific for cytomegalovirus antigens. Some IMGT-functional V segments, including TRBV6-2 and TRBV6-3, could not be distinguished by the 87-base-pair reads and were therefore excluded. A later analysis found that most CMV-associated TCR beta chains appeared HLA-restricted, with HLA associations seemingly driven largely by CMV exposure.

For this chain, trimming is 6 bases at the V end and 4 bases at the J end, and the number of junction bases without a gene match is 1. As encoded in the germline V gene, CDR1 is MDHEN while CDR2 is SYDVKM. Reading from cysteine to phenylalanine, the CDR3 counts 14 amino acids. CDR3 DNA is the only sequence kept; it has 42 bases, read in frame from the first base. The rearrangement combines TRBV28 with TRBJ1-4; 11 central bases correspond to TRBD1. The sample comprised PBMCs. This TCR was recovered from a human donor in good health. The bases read TGTGCCAGCAGGGACAGGGGGCATAATGAAAAACTGTTTTTT. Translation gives CASRDRGHNEKLFF.